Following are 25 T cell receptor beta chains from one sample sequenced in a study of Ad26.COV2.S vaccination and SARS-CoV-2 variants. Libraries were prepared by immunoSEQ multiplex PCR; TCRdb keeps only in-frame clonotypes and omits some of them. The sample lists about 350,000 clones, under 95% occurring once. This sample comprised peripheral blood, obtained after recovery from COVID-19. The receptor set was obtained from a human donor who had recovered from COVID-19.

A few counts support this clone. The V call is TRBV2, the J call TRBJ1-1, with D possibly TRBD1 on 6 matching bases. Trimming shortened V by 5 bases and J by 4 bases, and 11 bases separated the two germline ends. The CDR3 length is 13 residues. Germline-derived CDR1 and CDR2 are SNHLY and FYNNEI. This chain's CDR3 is CASSTGYGTEAFF. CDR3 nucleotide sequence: TGTGCCAGCAGTACAGGGTATGGCACTGAAGCTTTCTTT.

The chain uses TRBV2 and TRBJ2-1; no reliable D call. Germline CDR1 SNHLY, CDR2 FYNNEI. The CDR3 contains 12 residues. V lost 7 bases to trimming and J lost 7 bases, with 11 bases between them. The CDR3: CASNTAENEQFF. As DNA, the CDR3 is TGTGCCAGCAACACCGCAGAGAATGAGCAGTTCTTC.

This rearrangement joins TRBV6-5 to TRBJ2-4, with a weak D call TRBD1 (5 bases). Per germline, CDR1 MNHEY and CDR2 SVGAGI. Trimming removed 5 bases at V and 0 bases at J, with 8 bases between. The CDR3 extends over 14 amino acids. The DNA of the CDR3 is TGTGCCAGCAGTAGGGGATTAGCCAAAAACATTCAGTACTTC. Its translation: CASSRGLAKNIQYF.

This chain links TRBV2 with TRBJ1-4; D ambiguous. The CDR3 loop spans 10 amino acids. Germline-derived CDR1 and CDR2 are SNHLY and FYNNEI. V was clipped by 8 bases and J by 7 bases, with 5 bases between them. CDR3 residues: CASLSEKLFF. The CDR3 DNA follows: TGTGCCAGCCTAAGTGAAAAACTGTTTTTT.

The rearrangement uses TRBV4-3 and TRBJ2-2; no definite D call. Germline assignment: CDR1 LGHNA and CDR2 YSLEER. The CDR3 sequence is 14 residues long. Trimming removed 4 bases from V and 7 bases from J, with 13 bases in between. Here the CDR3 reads CASSPNLAVGELFF. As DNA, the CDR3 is TGCGCCAGCAGCCCTAATTTAGCCGTCGGGGAGCTGTTTTTT.

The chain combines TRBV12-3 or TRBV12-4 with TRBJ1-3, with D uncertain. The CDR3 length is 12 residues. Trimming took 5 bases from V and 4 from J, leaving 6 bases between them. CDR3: CASSEKGNTIYF. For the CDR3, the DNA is TGTGCCAGCAGTGAAAAGGGAAACACCATATATTTT.

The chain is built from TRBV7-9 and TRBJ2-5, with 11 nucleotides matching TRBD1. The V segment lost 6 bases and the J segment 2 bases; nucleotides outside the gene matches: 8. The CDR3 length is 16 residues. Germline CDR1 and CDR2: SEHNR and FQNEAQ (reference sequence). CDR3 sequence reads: CASRSSRDRGQETQYF. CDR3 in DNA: TGTGCCAGCAGGTCGTCCCGGGACAGGGGGCAAGAGACCCAGTACTTC.

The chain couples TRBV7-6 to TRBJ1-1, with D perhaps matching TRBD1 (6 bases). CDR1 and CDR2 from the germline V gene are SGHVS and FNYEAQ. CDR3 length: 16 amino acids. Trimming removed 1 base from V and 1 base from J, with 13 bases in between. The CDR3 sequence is CASSLGPGARNTEAFF. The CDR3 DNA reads TGTGCCAGCAGCTTAGGCCCGGGGGCGCGGAACACTGAAGCTTTCTTT.

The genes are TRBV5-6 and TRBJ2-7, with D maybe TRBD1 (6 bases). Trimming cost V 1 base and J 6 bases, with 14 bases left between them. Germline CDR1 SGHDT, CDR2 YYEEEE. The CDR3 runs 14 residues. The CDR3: CASSLWNRVAEQYF. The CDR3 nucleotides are TGTGCCAGCAGCTTGTGGAACAGGGTCGCCGAGCAGTACTTC.

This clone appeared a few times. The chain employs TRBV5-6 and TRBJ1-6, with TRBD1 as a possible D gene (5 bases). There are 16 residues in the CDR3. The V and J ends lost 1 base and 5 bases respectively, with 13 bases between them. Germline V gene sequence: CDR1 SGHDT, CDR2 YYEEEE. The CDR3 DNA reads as TGTGCCAGCAGCTTGAGACCGGGGGGTCATAATTCACCCCTCCACTTT. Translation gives CASSLRPGGHNSPLHF.

The CDR3 loop reads CASSSRLQETQYF. CDR3 bases: TGTGCCAGCAGCTCCCGACTGCAAGAGACCCAGTACTTC. This chain connects TRBV11-3 to TRBJ2-5; no clear D. Trimming took 4 bases from V and 2 from J, leaving 8 bases between them. The CDR3 spans 13 residues. Germline lookup yields CDR1 SGHNT and CDR2 YENEEA. Full variable domain (rest looked up from reference TRBV11-3 and TRBJ2-5): EAGVVQSPRYKIIEKKQPVAFWCNPISGHNTLYWYLQNLGQGPELLIRYENEEAVDDSQLPKDRFSAERLKGVDSTLKIQPAELGDSAVYLCASSSRLQETQYFGPGTRLLVL.

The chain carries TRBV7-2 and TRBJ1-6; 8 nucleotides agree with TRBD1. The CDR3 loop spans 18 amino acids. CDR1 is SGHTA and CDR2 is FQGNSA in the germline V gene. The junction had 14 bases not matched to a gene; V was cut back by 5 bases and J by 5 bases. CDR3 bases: TGTGCCAGCAGCCCATGGACAGGGTCCAGCTCACATAATTCACCCCTCCACTTT. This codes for CASSPWTGSSSHNSPLHF.

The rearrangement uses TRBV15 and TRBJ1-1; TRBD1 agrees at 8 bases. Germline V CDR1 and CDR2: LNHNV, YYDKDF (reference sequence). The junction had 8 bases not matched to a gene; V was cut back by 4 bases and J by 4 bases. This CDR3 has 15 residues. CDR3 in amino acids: CATSIRPGGGTEAFF. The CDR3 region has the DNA TGTGCCACCAGCATTAGGCCAGGGGGCGGCACTGAAGCTTTCTTT.

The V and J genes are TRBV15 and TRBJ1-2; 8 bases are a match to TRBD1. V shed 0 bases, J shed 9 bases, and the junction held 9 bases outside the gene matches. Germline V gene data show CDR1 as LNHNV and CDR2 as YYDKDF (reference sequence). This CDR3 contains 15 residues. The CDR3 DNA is TGTGCCACCAGCAGAGATCTGTCCAGGGGGCAACGCTACACCTTC. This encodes CATSRDLSRGQRYTF.

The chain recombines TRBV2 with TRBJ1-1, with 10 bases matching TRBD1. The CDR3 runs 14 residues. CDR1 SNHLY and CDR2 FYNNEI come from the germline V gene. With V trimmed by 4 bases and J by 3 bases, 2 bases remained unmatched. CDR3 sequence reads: CASSGTGGDTEAFF. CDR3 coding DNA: TGTGCCAGCAGTGGGACAGGGGGGGACACTGAAGCTTTCTTT.

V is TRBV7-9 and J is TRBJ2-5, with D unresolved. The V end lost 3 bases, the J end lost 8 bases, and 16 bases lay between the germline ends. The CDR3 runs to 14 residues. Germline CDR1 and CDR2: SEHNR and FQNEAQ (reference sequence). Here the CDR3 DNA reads TGTGCCAGCAGCTTCAACCGGGCCTTGGACACCCAGTACTTC. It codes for CASSFNRALDTQYF.

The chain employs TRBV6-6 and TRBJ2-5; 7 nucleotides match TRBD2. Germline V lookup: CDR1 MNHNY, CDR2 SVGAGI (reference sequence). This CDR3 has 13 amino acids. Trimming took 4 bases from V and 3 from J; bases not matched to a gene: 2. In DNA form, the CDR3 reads TGTGCCAGCAGTTTGCTAGCGGAAGAGACCCAGTACTTC. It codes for CASSLLAEETQYF.

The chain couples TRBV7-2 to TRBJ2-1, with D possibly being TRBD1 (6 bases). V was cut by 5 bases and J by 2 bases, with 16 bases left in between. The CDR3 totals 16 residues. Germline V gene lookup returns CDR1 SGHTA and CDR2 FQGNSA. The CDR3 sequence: CASSPTGWGTYNEQFF. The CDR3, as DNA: TGTGCCAGCAGCCCCACAGGGTGGGGAACCTACAATGAGCAGTTCTTC.

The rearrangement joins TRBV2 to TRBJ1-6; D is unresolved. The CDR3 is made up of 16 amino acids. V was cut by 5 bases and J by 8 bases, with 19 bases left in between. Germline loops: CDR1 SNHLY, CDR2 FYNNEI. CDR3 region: CASSLQKASVYSPLHF. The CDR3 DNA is TGTGCCAGCAGTCTCCAAAAAGCGAGCGTATATTCACCCCTCCACTTT.

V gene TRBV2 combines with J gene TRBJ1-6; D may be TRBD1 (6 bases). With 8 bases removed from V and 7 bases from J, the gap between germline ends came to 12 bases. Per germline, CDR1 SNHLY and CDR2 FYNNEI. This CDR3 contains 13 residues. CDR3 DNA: TGTGCCAGCGAAGCGACAGGAAATTCACCCCTCCACTTT. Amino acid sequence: CASEATGNSPLHF.

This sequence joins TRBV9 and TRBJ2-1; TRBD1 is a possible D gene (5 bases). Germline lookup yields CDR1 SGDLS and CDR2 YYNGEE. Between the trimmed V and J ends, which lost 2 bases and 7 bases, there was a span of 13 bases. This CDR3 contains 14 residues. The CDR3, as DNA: TGTGCCAGCAGCGTTGGAGCAGGGTTGAATGAGCAGTTCTTC. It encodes CASSVGAGLNEQFF.

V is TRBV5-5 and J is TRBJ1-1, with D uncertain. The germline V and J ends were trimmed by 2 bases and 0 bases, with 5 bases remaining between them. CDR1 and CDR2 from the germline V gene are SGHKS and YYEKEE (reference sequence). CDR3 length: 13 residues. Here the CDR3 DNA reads TGTGCCAGCAGCTTTGTGGTGAACACTGAAGCTTTCTTT. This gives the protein CASSFVVNTEAFF.

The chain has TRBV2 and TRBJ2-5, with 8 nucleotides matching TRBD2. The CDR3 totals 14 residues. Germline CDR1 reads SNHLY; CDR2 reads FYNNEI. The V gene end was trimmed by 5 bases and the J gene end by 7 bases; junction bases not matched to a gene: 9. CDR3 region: CASSLGLAEGTQYF. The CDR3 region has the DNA TGTGCCAGCAGTCTTGGACTAGCTGAAGGGACCCAGTACTTC.

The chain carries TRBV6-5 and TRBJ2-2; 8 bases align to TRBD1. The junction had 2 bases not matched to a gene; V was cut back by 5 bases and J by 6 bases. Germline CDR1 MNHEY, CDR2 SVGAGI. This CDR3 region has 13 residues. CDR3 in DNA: TGTGCCAGCAGTCACAGGGGGGCCGGGGAGCTGTTTTTT. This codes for CASSHRGAGELFF.

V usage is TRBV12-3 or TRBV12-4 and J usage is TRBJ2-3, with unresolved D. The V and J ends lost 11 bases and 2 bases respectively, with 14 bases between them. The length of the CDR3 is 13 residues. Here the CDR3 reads CASSGSNTDTQYF. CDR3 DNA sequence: TGTGCCTCTTCCGGGTCTAACACAGATACGCAGTATTTT.